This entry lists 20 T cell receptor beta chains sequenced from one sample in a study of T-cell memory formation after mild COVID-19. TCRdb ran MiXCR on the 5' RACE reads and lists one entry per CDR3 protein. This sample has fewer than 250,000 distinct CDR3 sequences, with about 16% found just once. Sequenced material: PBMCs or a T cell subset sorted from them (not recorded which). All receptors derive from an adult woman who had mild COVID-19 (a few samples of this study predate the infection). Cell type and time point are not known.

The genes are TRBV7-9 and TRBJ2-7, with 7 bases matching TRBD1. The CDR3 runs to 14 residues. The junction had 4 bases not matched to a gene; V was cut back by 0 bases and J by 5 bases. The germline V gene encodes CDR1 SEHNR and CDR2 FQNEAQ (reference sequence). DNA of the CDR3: TGTGCCAGCAGCTTAGCGGTCAGGGGGAACGAGCAGTACTTC. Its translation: CASSLAVRGNEQYF.

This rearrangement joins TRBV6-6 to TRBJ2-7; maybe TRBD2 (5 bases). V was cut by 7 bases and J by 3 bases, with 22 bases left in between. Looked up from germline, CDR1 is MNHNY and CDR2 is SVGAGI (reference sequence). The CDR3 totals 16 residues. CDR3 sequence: CASTNHLRGQNYEQYF. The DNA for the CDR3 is TGTGCCAGCACCAACCACCTTAGAGGGCAGAACTACGAGCAGTACTTC.

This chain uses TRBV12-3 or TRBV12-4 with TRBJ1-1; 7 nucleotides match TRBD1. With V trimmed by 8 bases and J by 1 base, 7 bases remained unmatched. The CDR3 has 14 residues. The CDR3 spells CASGNRGPNTEAFF. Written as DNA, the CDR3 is TGTGCCAGCGGAAACAGGGGCCCGAACACTGAAGCTTTCTTT.

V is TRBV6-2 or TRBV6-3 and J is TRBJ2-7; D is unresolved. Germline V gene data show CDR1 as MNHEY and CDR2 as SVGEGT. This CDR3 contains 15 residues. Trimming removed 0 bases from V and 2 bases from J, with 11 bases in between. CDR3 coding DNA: TGTGCCAGCAGTTACTCGAATCCGGCGGCCTACGAGCAGTACTTC. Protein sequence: CASSYSNPAAYEQYF.

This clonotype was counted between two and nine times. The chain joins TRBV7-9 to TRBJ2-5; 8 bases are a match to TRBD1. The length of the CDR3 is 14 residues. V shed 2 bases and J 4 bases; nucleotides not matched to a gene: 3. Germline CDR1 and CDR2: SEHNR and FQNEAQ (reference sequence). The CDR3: CASSLPTGVETQYF. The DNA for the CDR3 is TGTGCCAGCAGCTTACCGACAGGGGTAGAGACCCAGTACTTC. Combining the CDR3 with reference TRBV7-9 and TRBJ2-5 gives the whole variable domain DTGVSQNPRHKITKRGQNVTFRCDPISEHNRLYWYRQTLGQGPEFLTYFQNEAQLEKSRLLSDRFSAERPKGSFSTLEIQRTEQGDSAMYLCASSLPTGVETQYFGPGTRLLVL.

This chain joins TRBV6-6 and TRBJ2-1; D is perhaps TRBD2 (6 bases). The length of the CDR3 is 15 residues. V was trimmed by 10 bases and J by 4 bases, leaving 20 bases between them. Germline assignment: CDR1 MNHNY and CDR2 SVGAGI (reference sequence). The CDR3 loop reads CATYPAGSPYNEQFF. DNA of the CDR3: TGTGCCACCTACCCAGCGGGTTCTCCGTACAATGAGCAGTTCTTC.

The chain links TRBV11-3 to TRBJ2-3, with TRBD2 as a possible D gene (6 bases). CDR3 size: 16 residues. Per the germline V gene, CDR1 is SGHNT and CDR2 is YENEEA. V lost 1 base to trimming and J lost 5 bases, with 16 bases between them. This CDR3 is CASSLGRGTVGDTQYF. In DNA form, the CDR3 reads TGTGCCAGCAGCTTAGGTCGGGGGACGGTGGGAGATACGCAGTATTTT.

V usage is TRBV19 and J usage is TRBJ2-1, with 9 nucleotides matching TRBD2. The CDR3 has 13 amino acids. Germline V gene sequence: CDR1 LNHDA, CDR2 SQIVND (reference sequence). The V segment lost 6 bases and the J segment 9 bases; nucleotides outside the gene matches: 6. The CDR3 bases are TGTGCCAGTAGGCCACTAGCGGGCGGTGAGCAGTTCTTC. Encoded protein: CASRPLAGGEQFF.

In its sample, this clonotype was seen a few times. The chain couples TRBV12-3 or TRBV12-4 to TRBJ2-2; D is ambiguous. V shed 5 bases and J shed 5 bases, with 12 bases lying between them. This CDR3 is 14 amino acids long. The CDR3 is CASSMKSWTGELFF. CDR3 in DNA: TGTGCCAGCAGTATGAAATCTTGGACCGGGGAGCTGTTTTTT.

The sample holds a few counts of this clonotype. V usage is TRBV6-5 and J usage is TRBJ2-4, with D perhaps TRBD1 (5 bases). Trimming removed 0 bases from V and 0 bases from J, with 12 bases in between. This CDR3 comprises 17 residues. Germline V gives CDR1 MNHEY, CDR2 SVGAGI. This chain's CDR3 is CASSYSARALAKNIQYF. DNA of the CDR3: TGTGCCAGCAGTTACTCGGCCAGGGCTCTAGCCAAAAACATTCAGTACTTC.

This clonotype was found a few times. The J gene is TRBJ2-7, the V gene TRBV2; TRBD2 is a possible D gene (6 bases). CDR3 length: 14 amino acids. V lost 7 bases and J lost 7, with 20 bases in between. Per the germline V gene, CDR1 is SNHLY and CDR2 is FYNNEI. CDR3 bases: TGTGCCAGCATGGCAGCGGGCCCCTTACGGGAGCAGTACTTC. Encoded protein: CASMAAGPLREQYF.

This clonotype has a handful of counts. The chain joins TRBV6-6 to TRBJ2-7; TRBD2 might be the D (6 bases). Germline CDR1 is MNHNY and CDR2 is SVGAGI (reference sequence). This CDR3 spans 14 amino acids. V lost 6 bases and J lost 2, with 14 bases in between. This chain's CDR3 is CASRPGTGAYEQYF. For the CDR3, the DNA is TGTGCCAGCAGGCCCGGGACGGGGGCCTACGAGCAGTACTTC.

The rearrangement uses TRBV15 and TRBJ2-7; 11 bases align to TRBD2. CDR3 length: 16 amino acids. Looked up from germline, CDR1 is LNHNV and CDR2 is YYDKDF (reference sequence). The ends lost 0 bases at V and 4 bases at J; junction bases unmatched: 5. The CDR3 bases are TGTGCCACCAGCAGAGATGTCGCTAGCGGGAGGTACGAGCAGTACTTC. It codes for CATSRDVASGRYEQYF.

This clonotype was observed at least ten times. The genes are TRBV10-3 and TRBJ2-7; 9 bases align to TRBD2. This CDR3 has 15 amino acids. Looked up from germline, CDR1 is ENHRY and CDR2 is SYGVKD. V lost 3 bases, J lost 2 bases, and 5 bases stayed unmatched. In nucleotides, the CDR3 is TGTGCCATCAGTGACCCGGGACTAGCCGCCTACGAGCAGTACTTC. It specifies CAISDPGLAAYEQYF.

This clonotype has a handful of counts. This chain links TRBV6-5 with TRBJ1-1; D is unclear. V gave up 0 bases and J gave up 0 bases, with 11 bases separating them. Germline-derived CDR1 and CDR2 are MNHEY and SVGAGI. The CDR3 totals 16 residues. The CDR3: CASSYSYWMLNTEAFF. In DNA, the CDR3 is TGTGCCAGCAGTTACTCGTACTGGATGTTGAACACTGAAGCTTTCTTT.

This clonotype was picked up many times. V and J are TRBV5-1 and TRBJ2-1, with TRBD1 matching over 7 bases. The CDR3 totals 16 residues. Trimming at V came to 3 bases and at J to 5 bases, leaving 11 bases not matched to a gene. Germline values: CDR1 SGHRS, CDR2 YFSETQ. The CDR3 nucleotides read TGCGCCAGCAGCTCCCCTCCGGGACAGTTAAACAATGAGCAGTTCTTC. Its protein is CASSSPPGQLNNEQFF.

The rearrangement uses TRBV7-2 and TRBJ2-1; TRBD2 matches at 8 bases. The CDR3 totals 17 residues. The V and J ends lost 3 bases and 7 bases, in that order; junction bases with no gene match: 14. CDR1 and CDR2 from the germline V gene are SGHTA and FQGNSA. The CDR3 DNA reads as TGTGCCAGCAGCTTTTTGCGGTCCGGGAGGGCCGGTAATGAGCAGTTCTTC. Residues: CASSFLRSGRAGNEQFF.

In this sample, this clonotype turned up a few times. In DNA, the CDR3 is TGTGCCAGCAGCCTACAGGGGGCTACAGATACGCAGTATTTT. Amino acids: CASSLQGATDTQYF. This rearrangement joins TRBV3-1 to TRBJ2-3; TRBD1 aligns across 9 bases. The CDR3 is made up of 14 amino acids. J gave up 3 bases and V 4 bases, and 2 bases lay outside the gene matches. Germline loops: CDR1 LGHDT, CDR2 YNNKEL (reference sequence).

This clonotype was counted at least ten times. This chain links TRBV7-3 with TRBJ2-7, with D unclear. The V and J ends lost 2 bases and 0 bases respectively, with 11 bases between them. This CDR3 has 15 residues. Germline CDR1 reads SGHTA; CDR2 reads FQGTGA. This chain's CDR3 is CASSLGRPPSYEQYF. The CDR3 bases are TGTGCCAGCAGCTTAGGAAGGCCCCCCTCCTACGAGCAGTACTTC.

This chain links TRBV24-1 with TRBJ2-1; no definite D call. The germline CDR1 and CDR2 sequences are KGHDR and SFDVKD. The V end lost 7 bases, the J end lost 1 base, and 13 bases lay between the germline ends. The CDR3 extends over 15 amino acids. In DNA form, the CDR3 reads TGTGCCACCAGAGGACCCGGCCCTTCCTACAATGAGCAGTTCTTC. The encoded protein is CATRGPGPSYNEQFF.